The following is a TCR beta chain sequence with its context. What antigen it recognizes has not been identified. Nothing much larger sits one base from this clone, and base qualities are not available. The germline V gene (reference sequence) sets CDR1 to LNHDA and CDR2 to SQIVND. Relative to germline, V is 5 bases shorter and J is 5 bases shorter, with 10 bases between their ends. Spanning cysteine to phenylalanine, the CDR3 consists of 13 amino acids. Just CDR3 DNA is preserved here, 39 bases in frame from base 1. This entry belongs to a study of T cell changes during pregnancy in multiple sclerosis (dated by TCRdb to about 2019). Turning to the overall study: Changes in the T cell repertoire over the course of pregnancy were examined in this study in women with multiple sclerosis.

The library relied on the immunoSEQ multiplex PCR assay. Held by TCRdb, this immuneACCESS table contains in-frame sequences only and omits some clones. Under half of the omission traces to an unresolved V gene where checked; the cause of the rest is unknown. The sample profile shows 40,000 or so clones; less than 95% of them were found once. Jointly, the top ten make up about 9% of the sample. This TCR derives from a female donor with multiple sclerosis, enrolled in a pregnancy study. Material: CD8+ T cells from peripheral blood mononuclear cells, obtained in the first trimester of pregnancy. The sequence is built from TRBV19 and TRBJ2-1, with the D gene too uncertain to name. DNA sequence: TGTGCCAGTAGTTGGCTAGTAAACAATGAGCAGTTCTTC. This sequence encodes CASSWLVNNEQFF.